This entry is about one TCR beta chain. This clonotype was counted between two and nine times. The target of this receptor is not known. The record has no base qualities; no much larger clone is one base away. The data were taken from a study of CD8 T cells in ankylosing spondylitis (dated by TCRdb to the late 2010s). General notes on the study: The study profiled T cell receptor beta repertoires in healthy donors and ankylosing spondylitis patients to find disease-linked TCR variants. Peripheral blood was sampled, and synovial fluid was also collected from ankylosing spondylitis patients. The full study cohort comprised about 25 ankylosing spondylitis patients and around 100 healthy donors.

TCRdb lists the instrument as Illumina HiSeq 2500. TCR beta libraries were prepared by quantitative 5'-RACE with molecular barcodes. In the original analysis: To identify disease-linked TCR variants, a new computational method was used, one built on a probabilistic model of VDJ rearrangement. The raw public reads went through TCRdb reprocessing: fastp at Q25, MiXCR clone calling, in-frame beta chains kept. Merged by CDR3 protein, the rows form single entries marked with the most common genes and DNA. For this entry, the V and J calls and clone size follow TCRdb and not the study's own pipeline. In all, the sample holds around 280,000 distinct CDR3 sequences, and 15% to 20% of those were seen once. The ten largest make up 7.5% to 9.5% of the sample. Results the study describes overall, beyond this receptor: The disease-linked clones showed a CD8+ phenotype and occurred at relatively low frequencies in peripheral blood. Significant enrichment of the disease-linked clones was reported in matched synovial fluid samples from ankylosing spondylitis patients. Some motif variants had previously been reported in the synovial fluid and blood of reactive arthritis patients, which suggests shared mechanisms of disease initiation. A TCR beta motif made up of several highly homologous amino acid variants appeared to be characteristic of blood from ankylosing spondylitis patients.

Trimming removed 1 base from V and 2 bases from J, leaving 9 bases between the germline ends. The CDR3 starts with the cysteine, ends with the phenylalanine, and has 15 residues. Only CDR3 DNA is held: 45 bases, read in frame from base 1. The rearranged chain carries TRBV12-3 or TRBV12-4 and TRBJ1-3; no confident D gene assignment can be made. The TCR comes from a male donor with ankylosing spondylitis or in good health (not recorded which). Sequenced: blood, either unsorted or a sorted T cell fraction (not recorded which). The CDR3 region reads CASSLGRFAGNTIYF. The DNA sequence is given as TGTGCCAGCAGTTTAGGCAGGTTTGCTGGAAACACCATATATTTT.